This T cell receptor beta chain emerged from a study of pediatric ulcerative colitis (dated by TCRdb to between 2018 and 2021). Notes on the research overall: Among the ulcerative colitis patients, about seven had pancolitis and two had left-sided colitis, and histology in every patient was consistent with ulcerative colitis. From nine newly diagnosed, treatment-naive pediatric ulcerative colitis patients and a handful of non-IBD control children, paired blood and rectal samples were collected. By Pediatric Ulcerative Colitis Activity Index, mild disease was classified in a couple of patients, moderate disease in four and acute severe colitis in three. Points the paper makes about the study in general: Two rectal CDR3 clonotypes were found in every ulcerative colitis patient but in no control. Compared with controls, ulcerative colitis patients showed significantly higher autologous blood-rectal clonal overlap, a finding that suggests increased T cell trafficking to inflamed tissue. Blood-derived T cells may have been included in the rectal pinch biopsies, particularly in patients with overt colitis. Rectal repertoire features separated controls, mild-moderate and acute severe colitis patients; acute severe colitis showed reduced rectal diversity due to clonal expansions. Because the repertoires came from total lymphocyte DNA, rare subsets such as regulatory T cells may have patterns that are not reflected. For technical reasons, the blood samples of two patients yielded substantially fewer templates, so those samples were excluded from the blood-rectal overlap analysis. Only a handful of individuals were included in the healthy control group, which was small.

During colonoscopy, one to two rectal pinch biopsies were obtained for research purposes. No immunosuppressive medication had been given to the ulcerative colitis patients before the diagnostic colonoscopy. Before DNA isolation, rectal biopsies were subjected to proteinase K digestion. The Wizard kit (Promega) was used to extract genomic DNA from the blood and intestinal samples. The CDR3 has 16 amino acids, counting the end cysteine and phenylalanine. Only CDR3 DNA remains: 48 bases, in frame from the first base. Germline trimming: 4 bases from V, 0 bases from J; junction bases outside gene matches: 7. CDR1 and CDR2, looked up from the germline V gene, are SGHRS and YFSETQ. To note about this clone: Its antigen target is currently unknown. There are no base qualities to consult, and no much larger clone falls within one base.

Rearranged CDR3 beta regions were amplified from genomic DNA with multiplex V and J primers using the immunoSEQ TRB Survey service. To keep sequencing depth the same across samples, survey-level depth of up to 500,000 reads per sample was applied. Libraries were purified, pooled and sequenced on Illumina technology. The source study handled its data this way. Productive clonality, sample overlap, pairwise scatters, CDR3 beta length, V/D/J gene usage and productiveness were all assessed with the immunoSEQ online tools. Calculated diversity was defined as the number of unique rearrangements divided by total templates, multiplied by 100, and Shannon and Simpson indices were computed as well. Z-score normalized data were analyzed by principal component analysis with the R prcomp function and the ggbiplot package. Morisita's index was used to quantify blood-rectal clonal overlap within each subject. Held by TCRdb, this immuneACCESS table contains in-frame sequences only and omits some clones. Under half of the omission traces to an unresolved V gene where checked; the cause of the rest is unknown. V, J and clone size reflect that table, while D and trimming were determined from the DNA. The sample contains approximately 40,000 clones, around four fifths of them found a single time. Clones ranked in the top ten supply 0.65% to 0.75% of the sample.

Material: gut tissue. The sequence was obtained from a boy younger than 18 with moderate ulcerative colitis. The sequence links TRBV5-1 to TRBJ2-1, and 7 bases in between align with TRBD1. The nucleotide sequence is TGCGCCAGCAGCCAACAGGGGCCGAGCTCCTACAATGAGCAGTTCTTC. Translated, this is CASSQQGPSSYNEQFF.